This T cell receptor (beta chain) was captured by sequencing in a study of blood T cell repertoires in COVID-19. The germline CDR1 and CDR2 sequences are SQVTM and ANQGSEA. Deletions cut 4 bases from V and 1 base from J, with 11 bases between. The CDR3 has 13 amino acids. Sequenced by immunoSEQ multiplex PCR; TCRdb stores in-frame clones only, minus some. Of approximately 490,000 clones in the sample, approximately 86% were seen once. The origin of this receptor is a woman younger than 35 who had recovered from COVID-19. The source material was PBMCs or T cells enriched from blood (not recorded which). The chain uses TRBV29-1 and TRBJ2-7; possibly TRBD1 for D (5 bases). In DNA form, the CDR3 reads TGCAGCGTTGCCGTGACAGCGTCCTACGAGCAGTACTTC. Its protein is CSVAVTASYEQYF.